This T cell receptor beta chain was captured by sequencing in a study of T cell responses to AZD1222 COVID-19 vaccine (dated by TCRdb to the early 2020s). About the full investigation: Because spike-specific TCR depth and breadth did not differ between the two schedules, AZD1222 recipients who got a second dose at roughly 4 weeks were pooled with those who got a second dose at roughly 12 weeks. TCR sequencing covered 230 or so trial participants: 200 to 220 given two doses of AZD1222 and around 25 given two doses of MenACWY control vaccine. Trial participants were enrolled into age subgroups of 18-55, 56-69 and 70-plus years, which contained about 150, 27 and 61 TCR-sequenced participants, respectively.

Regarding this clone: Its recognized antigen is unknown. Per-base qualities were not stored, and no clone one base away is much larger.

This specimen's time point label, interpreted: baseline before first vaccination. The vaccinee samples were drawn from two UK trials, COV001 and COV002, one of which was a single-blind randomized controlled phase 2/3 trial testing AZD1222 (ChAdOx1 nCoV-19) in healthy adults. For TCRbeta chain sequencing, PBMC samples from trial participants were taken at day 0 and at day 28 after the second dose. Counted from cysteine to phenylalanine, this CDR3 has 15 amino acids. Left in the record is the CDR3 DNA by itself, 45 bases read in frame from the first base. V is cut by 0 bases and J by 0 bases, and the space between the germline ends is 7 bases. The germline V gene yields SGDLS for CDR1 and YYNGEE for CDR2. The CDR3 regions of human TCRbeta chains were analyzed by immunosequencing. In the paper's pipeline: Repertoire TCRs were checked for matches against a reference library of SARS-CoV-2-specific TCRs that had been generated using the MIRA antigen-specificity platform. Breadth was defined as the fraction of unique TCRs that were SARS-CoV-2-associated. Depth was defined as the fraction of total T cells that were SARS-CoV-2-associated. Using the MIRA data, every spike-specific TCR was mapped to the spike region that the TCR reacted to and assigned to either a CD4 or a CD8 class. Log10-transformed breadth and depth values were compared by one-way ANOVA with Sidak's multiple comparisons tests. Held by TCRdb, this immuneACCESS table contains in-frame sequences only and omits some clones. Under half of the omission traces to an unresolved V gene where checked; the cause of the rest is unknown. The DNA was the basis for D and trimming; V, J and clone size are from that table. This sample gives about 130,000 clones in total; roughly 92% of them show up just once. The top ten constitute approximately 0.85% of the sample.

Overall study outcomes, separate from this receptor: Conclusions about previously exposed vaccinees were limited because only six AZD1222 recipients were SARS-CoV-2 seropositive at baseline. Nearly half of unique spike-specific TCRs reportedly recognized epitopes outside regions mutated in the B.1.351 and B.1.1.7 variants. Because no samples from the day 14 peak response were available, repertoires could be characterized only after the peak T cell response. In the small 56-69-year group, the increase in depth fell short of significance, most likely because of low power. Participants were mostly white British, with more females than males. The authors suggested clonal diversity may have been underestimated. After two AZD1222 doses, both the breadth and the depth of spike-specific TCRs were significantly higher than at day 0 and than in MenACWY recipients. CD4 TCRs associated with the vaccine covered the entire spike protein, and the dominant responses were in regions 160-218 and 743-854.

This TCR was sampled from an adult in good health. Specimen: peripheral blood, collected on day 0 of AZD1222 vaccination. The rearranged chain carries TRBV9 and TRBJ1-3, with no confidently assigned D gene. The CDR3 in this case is CASSVDTYSGNTIYF. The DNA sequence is TGTGCCAGCAGCGTAGACACTTACTCTGGAAACACCATATATTTT.